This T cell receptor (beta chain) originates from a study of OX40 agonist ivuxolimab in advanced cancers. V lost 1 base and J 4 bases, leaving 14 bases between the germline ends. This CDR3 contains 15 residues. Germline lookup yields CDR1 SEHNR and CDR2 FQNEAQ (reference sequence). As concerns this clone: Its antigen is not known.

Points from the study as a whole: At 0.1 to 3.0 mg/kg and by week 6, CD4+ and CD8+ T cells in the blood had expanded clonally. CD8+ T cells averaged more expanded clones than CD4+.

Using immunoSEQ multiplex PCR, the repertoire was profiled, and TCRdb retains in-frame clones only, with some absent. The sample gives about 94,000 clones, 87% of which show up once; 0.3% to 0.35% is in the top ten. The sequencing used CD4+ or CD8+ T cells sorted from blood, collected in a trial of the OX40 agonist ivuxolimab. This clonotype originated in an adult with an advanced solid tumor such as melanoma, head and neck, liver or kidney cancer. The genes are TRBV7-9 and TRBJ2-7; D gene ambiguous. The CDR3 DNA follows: TGTGCCAGCAGCTTAGGCCAGTTCGATATTTACGAGCAGTACTTC. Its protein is CASSLGQFDIYEQYF. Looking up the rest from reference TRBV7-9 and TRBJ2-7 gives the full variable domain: DTGVSQNPRHKITKRGQNVTFRCDPISEHNRLYWYRQTLGQGPEFLTYFQNEAQLEKSRLLSDRFSAERPKGSFSTLEIQRTEQGDSAMYLCASSLGQFDIYEQYFGPGTRLTVT.